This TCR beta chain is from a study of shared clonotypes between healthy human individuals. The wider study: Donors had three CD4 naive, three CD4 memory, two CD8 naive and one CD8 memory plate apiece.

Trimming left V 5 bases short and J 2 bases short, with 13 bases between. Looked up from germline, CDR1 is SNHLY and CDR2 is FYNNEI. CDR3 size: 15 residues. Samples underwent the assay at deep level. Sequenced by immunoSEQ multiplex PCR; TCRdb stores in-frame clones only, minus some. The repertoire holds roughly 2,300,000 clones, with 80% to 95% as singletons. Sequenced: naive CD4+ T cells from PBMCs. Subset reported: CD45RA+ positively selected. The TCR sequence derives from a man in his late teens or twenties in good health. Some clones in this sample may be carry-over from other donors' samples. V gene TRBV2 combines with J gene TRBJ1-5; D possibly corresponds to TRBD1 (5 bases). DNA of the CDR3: TGTGCCAGCAGTCCAGGGTGGGGGGGCAATCAGCCCCAGCATTTT. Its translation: CASSPGWGGNQPQHF.